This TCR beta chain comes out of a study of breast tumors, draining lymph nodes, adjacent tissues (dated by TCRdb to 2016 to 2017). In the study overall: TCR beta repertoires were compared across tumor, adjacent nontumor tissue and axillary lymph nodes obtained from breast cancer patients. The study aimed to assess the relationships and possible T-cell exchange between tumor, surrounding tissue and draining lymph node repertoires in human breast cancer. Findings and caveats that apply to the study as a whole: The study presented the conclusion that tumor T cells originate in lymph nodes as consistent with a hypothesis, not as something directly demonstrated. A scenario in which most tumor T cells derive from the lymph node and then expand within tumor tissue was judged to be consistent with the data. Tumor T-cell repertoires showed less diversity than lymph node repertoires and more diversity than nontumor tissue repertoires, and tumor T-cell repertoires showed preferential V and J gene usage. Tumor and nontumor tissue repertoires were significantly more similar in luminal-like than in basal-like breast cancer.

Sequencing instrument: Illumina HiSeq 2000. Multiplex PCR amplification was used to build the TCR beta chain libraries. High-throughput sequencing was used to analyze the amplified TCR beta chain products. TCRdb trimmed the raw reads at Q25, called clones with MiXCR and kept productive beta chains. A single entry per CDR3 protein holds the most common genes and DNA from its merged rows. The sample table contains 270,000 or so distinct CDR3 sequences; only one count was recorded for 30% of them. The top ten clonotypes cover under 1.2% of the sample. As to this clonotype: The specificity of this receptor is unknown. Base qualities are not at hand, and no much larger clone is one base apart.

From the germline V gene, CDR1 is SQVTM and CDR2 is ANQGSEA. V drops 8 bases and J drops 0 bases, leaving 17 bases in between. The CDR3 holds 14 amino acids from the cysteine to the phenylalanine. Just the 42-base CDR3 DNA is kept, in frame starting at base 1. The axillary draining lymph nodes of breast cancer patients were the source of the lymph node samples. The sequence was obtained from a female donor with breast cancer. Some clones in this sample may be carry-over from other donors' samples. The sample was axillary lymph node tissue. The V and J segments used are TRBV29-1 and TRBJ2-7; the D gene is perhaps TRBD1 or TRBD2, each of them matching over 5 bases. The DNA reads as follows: TGCAGCTTAACCGGGGACCTCAGCTCCTACGAGCAGTACTTC. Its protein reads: CSLTGDLSSYEQYF.